This T cell receptor beta chain was identified during a study of identical twins. Study results and limitations: While abundant cord blood beta clonotypes carried fewer insertions, memory repertoires showed no such pattern.

TCRdb itself ran the 5' RACE reads through MiXCR, one entry per CDR3 protein. This table holds about 720,000 distinct CDR3 sequences, 8% to 9% found once. Worth noting for this clonotype: The antigen is unknown.

This same sample was also taken into another study, of yellow fever vaccine responses in identical twins.

Sequencing was performed on PBMCs. The receptor's source is a woman between 18 and 29 years old in good health.

The CDR3 DNA reads TGTGCCAGCAGCCACGGGACCAGACCCTACGAGCAGTACTTC. It translates to CASSHGTRPYEQYF. The chain has TRBV14 and TRBJ2-7, with D perhaps given as TRBD1 or TRBD2 (5 bases each). This CDR3 is 14 amino acids long. CDR1 and CDR2 from the germline V gene are SGHDN and FVKESK. V lost 3 bases and J 2 bases, leaving 11 bases between the germline ends.